This paragraph reports one TCR beta chain. Unique molecular identifiers were used in preparing the TCRbeta library. TCRdb reprocessed the PCR reads via MiXCR and lists one record per CDR3 protein. Of 490,000 or so distinct CDR3 sequences listed, 12% are singletons. This entry is derived from a study of T-cell reconstitution after alpha-beta-depleted transplantation in children. The V gene lost 1 base and the J gene lost 0 bases, with 13 bases spanning the gap. CDR1 and CDR2 (germline): SEHNR, FQNEAQ (reference sequence). This CDR3 contains 17 residues. This TCR was recovered from a human donor who donated a stem cell graft to a child with combined immunodeficiency. The specimen was PBMCs from the stem cell graft donor, collected from the stem cell graft. The chain employs TRBV7-9 and TRBJ2-1; D uncertain. CDR3 nucleotides: TGTGCCAGCAGCTTAGGAAGGTACACCAGCTCCTACAATGAGCAGTTCTTC. This gives the protein CASSLGRYTSSYNEQFF.